This T cell receptor (beta chain) was sequenced in a study of cytomegalovirus exposure and HLA in healthy donors. PCR primers comprised 60 Vbeta and 13 Jbeta primers. Generated by immunoSEQ multiplex PCR, the TCRdb table keeps only in-frame clones and is missing some. Seen here are about 150,000 clones, around 79% observed once, and the top ten hold about 0.62%. CDR1 and CDR2 (germline): SGHTA, FQGNSA. The V segment lost 4 bases and the J segment 3 bases; nucleotides outside the gene matches: 3. The CDR3 length is 15 residues. The chain carries TRBV7-2 and TRBJ2-3; 11 positions match TRBD2. Sequenced material: PBMCs. The receptor was derived from a male donor in good health and CMV-seronegative. The CDR3 DNA follows: TGTGCCAGCAGCTCTCCTAGCGGGAGGACAGATACGCAGTATTTT. Residues: CASSSPSGRTDTQYF.